This T cell receptor beta chain was sequenced for a study of siplizumab effects on memory and regulatory T cells (dated by TCRdb to 2018 to 2020). Regarding the research as a whole: The study examined how the anti-CD2 antibody siplizumab affects alloreactive T-cell subsets in allogeneic mixed lymphocyte reactions built from human PBMCs.

V is reduced by 0 bases and J by 8 bases, leaving a spacing of 11 bases between them. The CDR3 has 14 amino acids, counting the end cysteine and phenylalanine. Only the CDR3 DNA stays, 42 bases, in frame from base 1. Via the germline V gene (reference sequence), CDR1 is SEHNR and CDR2 FQNEAQ. Beyond this particular receptor, the publication reports: Sequences below about 10^-5 frequency were poorly captured, so only a minor fraction of alloreactive clones could be mapped to unstimulated subsets. Whether proliferating Tregs from siplizumab cultures actually had suppressive function was not functionally confirmed. Roughly 80-97% of proliferating CD4+ or CD8+ clones could not be assigned a naive or memory phenotype. Compared with memory T cells, unstimulated naive T cells appeared more diverse, and naive cells seemed to make a substantial contribution to the alloresponse. Among mappable alloreactive CD4+ clones, an average Treg-derived fraction of almost 70% was observed with siplizumab, compared with approximately 25% in control reactions. The cumulative frequency of alloreactive sequences traceable to unstimulated CD4+ memory T cells was significantly reduced by siplizumab.

The library was obtained by the immunoSEQ multiplex PCR assay. The deep sequencing platform assayed about 10^5 TCR templates per sample. Genomic DNA extracted from sorted T cells was used for TCRbeta CDR3 sequencing. Under the source paper's analysis protocol: The R programming language was used for the clonal analysis of the TCRbeta CDR3 data. Unstimulated samples were compared with post-reaction CFSE-low samples to define alloreactive CD4+ and CD8+ clones. Regulatory or non-regulatory origin was assigned to alloreactive CD4+ clones by matching of sequences to sorted unstimulated Treg and non-Treg repertoires. TCRdb stores this immuneACCESS table with in-frame sequences only. Part of the clones is absent; in the studies checked, under half of the shortfall reflects unresolved V genes, and no reason is known for the rest. The V and J calls and the clone size are those of that table, but D and trimming were determined from the DNA. Here the sample has around 100,000 clones; around 94% occur a single time. The top ten clones comprise 0.3% of the sample.

TCRbeta CDR3 sequencing was performed on sorted unstimulated T cells and on proliferating T cells recovered from mixed lymphocyte reactions. Fresh whole blood from nine to eleven HLA-typed healthy donors was used to isolate PBMCs. To map where alloreactive clones came from, CD4+ non-regulatory T cells in the unstimulated state were FACS-sorted. Concerning this clone: Its cognate antigen has yet to be identified. No base quality values were provided; no much bigger clone lies one nucleotide off.

Source material: non-Treg CD4+ T cells sorted from blood. Taken with the paper, the label for cell subset or site translates to: FACS-sorted unstimulated CD4+ non-regulatory T cells. This sequence originates from a human donor in good health. The rearrangement joined TRBV7-9 to TRBJ2-1; a tentative D match to TRBD2 spans 7 bases. The encoded CDR3 is CASSLAGGAHEQFF. The DNA is TGTGCCAGCAGCTTAGCGGGGGGGGCCCATGAGCAGTTCTTC. This CDR3, with the reference TRBV7-9 and TRBJ2-1 proteins standing in past its ends, gives the full variable domain DTGVSQNPRHKITKRGQNVTFRCDPISEHNRLYWYRQTLGQGPEFLTYFQNEAQLEKSRLLSDRFSAERPKGSFSTLEIQRTEQGDSAMYLCASSLAGGAHEQFFGPGTRLTVL.